This note documents a single T cell receptor beta chain sequence. The record originates from a study of blood T cell repertoires in COVID-19. Study background: Acute and convalescent COVID-19 samples came from the United States, Italy and Spain.

The J segment lost 4 bases and the V segment lost 0 bases, leaving 8 bases of the junction unmatched. Germline V lookup: CDR1 SGDLS, CDR2 YYNGEE. The CDR3 length is 17 residues. It was within 2 weeks before study entry that exposed participants met a COVID-19 case. Sequencing was performed with immunoSEQ multiplex PCR; in TCRdb, only in-frame clones are kept and a portion is missing. The sample has more than 300,000 clones, over 90% seen once. The sequenced sample was PBMCs or T cells enriched from blood (not recorded which). The rearrangement joins TRBV9 to TRBJ2-5; 11 positions match TRBD2. This sequence was found in a young woman who had been exposed to COVID-19. The CDR3 sequence is CASSVGASGGTRETQYF. The CDR3 nucleotides are TGTGCCAGCAGCGTAGGGGCTAGCGGGGGGACCAGAGAGACCCAGTACTTC.